A selection of T cell receptor beta chains follows, all from one sample in a study of blood T cells in healthy people across ages. TCRdb reanalysed the 5' RACE reads using MiXCR and keeps one entry per CDR3 protein. The sample lists some 290,000 distinct CDR3 sequences; 25% to 30% were seen once. The specimen sequenced was blood. All receptors derive from a woman between 70 and 85 years old in good health. CDR3s include the opening cysteine and the closing phenylalanine or tryptophan. Fields, in order: J gene, D gene, clone size, V gene, CDR3 DNA, CDR3 protein. The D gene is left open where the match is weak. Clone size is not always given. Where it is, it says once, few, many or a class for expanded clones.

>TRBJ2-7|TRBD1|.|TRBV20-1
TGCAGTGCCCATTCAAGGGGACAGGGGATTTACGAGCAGTACTTC
CSAHSRGQGIYEQYF
>TRBJ2-7|TRBD2|few|TRBV7-9
TGTGCCAGCACGCCCAGTGGGGCGGGGGCCTACGAGCAGTACTTC
CASTPSGAGAYEQYF
>TRBJ1-1|.|.|TRBV20-1
TGCAGTGCTAGAGGTCCACTGGCAGCTTTCTTT
CSARGPLAAFF
>TRBJ1-2|TRBD1|many|TRBV7-2
TGTGCCAGCAGCTTATCGAGGACAGGGACTAATCATGGCTACACCTTC
CASSLSRTGTNHGYTF
>TRBJ2-5|.|few|TRBV20-1
TGCAGTGCTAGAGATGGCAAGAGGGGAGAGACCCAGTACTTC
CSARDGKRGETQYF
>TRBJ2-7|TRBD1|once|TRBV5-8
TGTGCCAGCAGCTTGAAACCACAGGGGACCTACGAGCAGTACTTC
CASSLKPQGTYEQYF
>TRBJ1-1|.|few|TRBV2
TGTGCCAGCAGTCGCGGGGGGGTCACTGAAGCTTTCTTT
CASSRGGVTEAFF
>TRBJ1-1|.|.|TRBV27
TGTGCCAGCAGCTCCCCCGGGGGGGCCAAGGCTTTCTTT
CASSSPGGAKAFF
>TRBJ1-2|TRBD1|.|TRBV28
TGTGCCAGCAGTTTAAATTTCCCAGGGGGCTCTGGCTACACCTTC
CASSLNFPGGSGYTF
>TRBJ2-1|TRBD2|few|TRBV15
TGTGCCACCAGCAGAGATGTAGCGGGAGTGTCGGAGCAGTTCTTC
CATSRDVAGVSEQFF
>TRBJ2-4|.|.|TRBV4-2
TGTGCCAGCAGCCAAGGATCTGGGGACATTCAGTACTTC
CASSQGSGDIQYF
>TRBJ1-4|.|few|TRBV9
TGTGCCAGCAGCGTAGATGCCCAGGGTCGTAATGAAAAACTGTTTTTT
CASSVDAQGRNEKLFF
>TRBJ2-7|TRBD2|.|TRBV3-1
TGTGCCAGCAGCCTCACCGGGACTAGGACCCGCGAGCAGTACTTC
CASSLTGTRTREQYF
>TRBJ2-7|TRBD2|.|TRBV9
TGTGCCAGCAGCGTCGGGGAGGGCCACTTCTACGAGCAGTACTTC
CASSVGEGHFYEQYF
>TRBJ1-2|.|few|TRBV28
TGTGCCACCTCTCCCAGGGGTAGCTACACCTTC
CATSPRGSYTF
>TRBJ1-2|.|.|TRBV29-1
TGCAGCGTTGTGGGCCTCAGCGGTGGCTACACCTTC
CSVVGLSGGYTF
>TRBJ2-1|TRBD2|.|TRBV2
TGTGCCAGCAGGGAAGCGGGGGCGAATGAGCAGTTCTTC
CASREAGANEQFF
>TRBJ2-5|TRBD2|.|TRBV4-2
TGTGCCAGCATCGGGACTAGCGGGAGGGCCCTCGATGAGCAGTACTTC
CASIGTSGRALDEQYF
>TRBJ2-7|.|few|TRBV28
TGTGCCAGCAGTTCAGGCGTCTCCTACGAGCAGTACTTC
CASSSGVSYEQYF
>TRBJ2-3|.|few|TRBV20-1
TGCAGTGCTAGCGGGAGCGGGGATACGCAGTATTTT
CSASGSGDTQYF
>TRBJ1-2|.|few|TRBV7-9
TGTGCCAGCAGCTCAGAGGCCGGGGCGAACTATGGCTACACCTTC
CASSSEAGANYGYTF
>TRBJ1-5|.|many|TRBV29-1
TGCAGCGTTGGTGCGGATAGCAATCAGCCCCAGCATTTT
CSVGADSNQPQHF
>TRBJ2-4|TRBD1|.|TRBV11-2
TGTGTCAGCAGCTCCATCAGGGAGACAGGGGGCCGTTGGGCCAAGAACATTCAGTACTTC
CVSSSIRETGGRWAKNIQYF
>TRBJ2-7|TRBD2|few|TRBV24-1
TGTGCCACCAGTGATCCTAGCGGGAACGACTACGAGCAGTACTTC
CATSDPSGNDYEQYF
>TRBJ1-5|TRBD1|.|TRBV20-1
TGCAGTGCTTACGGGACAGGGGACCAGCCCCAGCATTTT
CSAYGTGDQPQHF
>TRBJ2-7|TRBD2|.|TRBV28
TGTGCCAGCACCCAACTAGCGGGAGGAACCTACGAGCAGTACTTC
CASTQLAGGTYEQYF
>TRBJ2-3|TRBD1|.|TRBV19
TGTGCCACCCGGGACAGGGGCACAGATACGCAGTATTTT
CATRDRGTDTQYF
>TRBJ2-3|TRBD2|.|TRBV12-3/TRBV12-4
TGTGCCAGCAGACGTCTGTCGGGACTAGCAGGAGATACGCAGTATTTT
CASRRLSGLAGDTQYF
>TRBJ2-1|TRBD2|.|TRBV18
TGTGCCAGCTCACCAACGACTAGCGGCTACAATGAGCAGTTCTTC
CASSPTTSGYNEQFF
>TRBJ2-5|TRBD2|.|TRBV20-1
TGCAGTGCTAGGGGGACTAGCGTCATAGAGACCCAGTACTTC
CSARGTSVIETQYF
>TRBJ2-4|.|few|TRBV20-1
TGCAGTGCCACGCGGGAAAACATTCAGTACTTC
CSATRENIQYF
>TRBJ2-4|TRBD2|.|TRBV7-2
TGTGCCAGCAGCTTCGGACTAGCGGGAGGGGAAAACATTCAGTACTTC
CASSFGLAGGENIQYF
>TRBJ2-3|TRBD2|.|TRBV28
TGTGCCAGCAGTTATATGTCCGGGACTAGCGGGGATACGCAGTATTTT
CASSYMSGTSGDTQYF
>TRBJ2-7|TRBD2|.|TRBV7-9
TGTGCCAGCAGCCAAGGGACTAGCGGACTCCGCTCCTACGAGCAGTACTTC
CASSQGTSGLRSYEQYF
>TRBJ1-6|.|many|TRBV27
TGTGCCAGCAGTTTGGCCAGGGGTAATTCACCCCTCCACTTT
CASSLARGNSPLHF
>TRBJ2-4|.|few|TRBV20-1
TGCAGTGCTAGGAGGGAGGGGGACGGGGACAAAAACATTCAGTACTTC
CSARREGDGDKNIQYF
>TRBJ1-4|TRBD1|few|TRBV3-1
TGTGCCAGCAGCCAACGGCGGCCCGGGACAGGGGCTGAAAAACTGTTTTTT
CASSQRRPGTGAEKLFF
>TRBJ2-2|.|.|TRBV3-1
TGTGCCAGCAGCCAGACCGGGGAGCTGTTTTTT
CASSQTGELFF
>TRBJ2-7|.|.|TRBV29-1
TGCAGCGTTGAAAGTCCAGGTTTCAACGAGCAGTACTTC
CSVESPGFNEQYF
>TRBJ2-5|TRBD2|.|TRBV2
TGTGCCGGTTCTAGCGGGGAGACCCAGTACTTC
CAGSSGETQYF
>TRBJ2-1|.|many|TRBV20-1
TGCAGTGCTAGAGATTGGGACGGTCTCAATGAGCAGTTCTTC
CSARDWDGLNEQFF
>TRBJ2-7|.|.|TRBV20-1
TGCAGTGCTAGAGATAGAACAGGGCGGAACGAGCACTACTTC
CSARDRTGRNEHYF
>TRBJ1-4|.|.|TRBV20-1
TGCAGTGCTAGAGAAGAAGGGAGAAGTAATGAAAAACTGTTTTTT
CSAREEGRSNEKLFF
>TRBJ2-5|.|.|TRBV4-1
TGCGCCAGCAGCCAATTCCTTTCGAGAGGGCCCGTGGGAGAGACCCAGTACTTC
CASSQFLSRGPVGETQYF
>TRBJ2-7|.|.|TRBV20-1
TGCAGTGCTAGGATTAGCGGTACCTACGAGCAGTACTTC
CSARISGTYEQYF
>TRBJ2-3|.|.|TRBV2
TGTGCCAACAGTGATTCCTTGAGAAATACGCAGTATTTT
CANSDSLRNTQYF
>TRBJ2-5|TRBD2|few|TRBV5-8
TGTGCCAGCAGCTTGGTGCGGGAGCCAGGGACCCAGTACTTC
CASSLVREPGTQYF
>TRBJ2-5|.|.|TRBV7-2
TGTGCCAGCAGCCCGAGACAGAAACAAGAGACCCAGTACTTC
CASSPRQKQETQYF
>TRBJ2-1|TRBD2|.|TRBV15
TGTGCCACCGGGGGACTAGCGGAGCCCACCGACTCCTACAATGAGCAGTTCTTC
CATGGLAEPTDSYNEQFF
>TRBJ2-5|TRBD2|many|TRBV20-1
TGCAGTGCTAGAGATGGGGGGAGGGCCCAAGAGACCCAGTACTTC
CSARDGGRAQETQYF
>TRBJ2-1|.|.|TRBV7-3
TGTGCCAGCAGCTTAATCCCCGGGTTACGGGATGGCAATGAGCAGTTCTTC
CASSLIPGLRDGNEQFF
>TRBJ2-7|.|few|TRBV20-1
TGCAGTGCTCCAAATAAACTCGATGGCTCCTACGAGCAGTACTTC
CSAPNKLDGSYEQYF
>TRBJ1-6|.|few|TRBV12-3/TRBV12-4
TGTGCCAGCAGTTTTCAGTGGGGGCAGGGAAATTCACCCCTCCACTTT
CASSFQWGQGNSPLHF
>TRBJ1-1|.|.|TRBV20-1
TGCAGTGCTAGAGATTATTCGTCCGGAGGCCTCACTGAAGCTTTCTTT
CSARDYSSGGLTEAFF
>TRBJ1-4|.|few|TRBV12-3/TRBV12-4
TGTGCCAGCAGCCCGGGGCTTGGTGAAAAACTGTTTTTT
CASSPGLGEKLFF